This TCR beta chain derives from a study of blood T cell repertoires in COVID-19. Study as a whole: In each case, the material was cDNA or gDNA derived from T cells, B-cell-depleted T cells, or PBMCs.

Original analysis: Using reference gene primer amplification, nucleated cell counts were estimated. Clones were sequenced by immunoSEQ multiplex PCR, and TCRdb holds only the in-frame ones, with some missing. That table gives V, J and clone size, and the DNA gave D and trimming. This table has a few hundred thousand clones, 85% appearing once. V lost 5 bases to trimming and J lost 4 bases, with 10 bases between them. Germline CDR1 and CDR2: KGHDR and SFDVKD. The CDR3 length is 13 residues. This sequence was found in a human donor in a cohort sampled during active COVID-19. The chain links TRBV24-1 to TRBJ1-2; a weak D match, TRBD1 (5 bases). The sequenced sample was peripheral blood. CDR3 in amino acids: CATSAGTAYGYTF. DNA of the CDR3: TGTGCCACCAGTGCCGGGACTGCCTATGGCTACACCTTC.